Shown below are 21 T cell receptor beta chains from a single sample sequenced in a study of chemoradiotherapy in HPV16-positive cancers. Produced via immunoSEQ multiplex PCR; TCRdb's table is partial and in-frame only. This table holds under 14,000 clones, less than 80% found once. This specimen was taken from a patient who underwent chemoradiotherapy. Receptors were obtained from a human donor with HPV-associated anogenital cancer.

The chain links TRBV7-8 to TRBJ2-1, with 8 bases aligning to TRBD2. Trimming removed 0 bases from V and 0 bases from J; junction bases left unmatched: 4. Germline V lookup: CDR1 SGHVS, CDR2 FQNEAQ. The CDR3 consists of 17 residues. Written as DNA, the CDR3 is TGTGCCAGCAGCTTAGCCCTAGCGGGCAGCTCCTACAATGAGCAGTTCTTC. Encoded protein: CASSLALAGSSYNEQFF. Combining the CDR3 with reference TRBV7-8 and TRBJ2-1 gives the whole variable domain GAGVSQSPRYKVAKRGQDVALRCDPISGHVSLFWYQQALGQGPEFLTYFQNEAQLDKSGLPSDRFFAERPEGSVSTLKIQRTQQEDSAVYLCASSLALAGSSYNEQFFGPGTRLTVL.

This clone was seen a handful of times. The chain recombines TRBV28 with TRBJ2-2; 8 bases are shared with TRBD1. Germline CDR1 MDHEN, CDR2 SYDVKM. The junction had 9 bases not matched to a gene; V was cut back by 4 bases and J by 2 bases. The CDR3 consists of 17 residues. The CDR3 spells CASSSDRGWLNTGELFF. As DNA, the CDR3 is TGTGCCAGCAGTTCCGACAGGGGATGGTTAAACACCGGGGAGCTGTTTTTT.

This clone was detected a few times. The chain recombines TRBV5-4 with TRBJ1-2; possibly TRBD1 for D (5 bases). Germline CDR1 reads SGHNT; CDR2 reads YYREEE (reference sequence). The germline V and J ends were trimmed by 3 bases and 3 bases, with 15 bases remaining between them. CDR3 length equals 15 residues. The CDR3 DNA reads TGTGCCAGCAGCTCGCGGGACGGAAGTTACTATGGCTACACCTTC. Its protein is CASSSRDGSYYGYTF.

The DNA of the CDR3 is TGTGCCAGCAGCTCCAATGCCGGGGCGGAGACCCAGTACTTC. Translation gives CASSSNAGAETQYF. The rearrangement uses TRBV7-6 and TRBJ2-5, with D perhaps given as TRBD1 or TRBD2 (5 bases each). Germline V CDR1 and CDR2: SGHVS, FNYEAQ. The CDR3 extends over 14 amino acids. Between the trimmed V and J ends, which lost 4 bases and 5 bases, there was a span of 14 bases.

The chain combines TRBV11-3 with TRBJ2-1; the D is unclear. Trimming cost V 0 bases and J 8 bases, with 11 bases left between them. The CDR3 sequence is 14 residues long. Germline V gene data show CDR1 as SGHNT and CDR2 as YENEEA. The CDR3 bases are TGTGCCAGCAGCTTAGATCTTTTTACAGATGAGCAGTTCTTC. It specifies CASSLDLFTDEQFF. Full variable domain (missing parts from reference TRBV11-3 and TRBJ2-1): EAGVVQSPRYKIIEKKQPVAFWCNPISGHNTLYWYLQNLGQGPELLIRYENEEAVDDSQLPKDRFSAERLKGVDSTLKIQPAELGDSAVYLCASSLDLFTDEQFFGPGTRLTVL.

On this clone: The sample contains more than one DNA sequence encoding this CDR3. V usage is TRBV4-3 and J usage is TRBJ2-1, with TRBD2 as a possible D gene (5 bases). Germline CDR1 reads LGHNA; CDR2 reads YSLEER. This CDR3 contains 15 residues. V lost 0 bases and J 9 bases, leaving 15 bases between the germline ends. The CDR3 nucleotides read TGCGCCAGCAGCCAAGACAAGGACTCCACGGGTGAGCAGTTCTTC. The encoded protein is CASSQDKDSTGEQFF.

This clone was detected only a few times. The rearrangement joins TRBV7-3 to TRBJ2-3; D is perhaps TRBD1 or TRBD2 (5 bases each). V was trimmed by 2 bases and J by 6 bases, leaving 9 bases between them. The germline V gene has CDR1 SGHTA and CDR2 FQGTGA. The CDR3 consists of 13 residues. As DNA, the CDR3 is TGTGCCAGCAGCTTAGGGGGACGCGATACGCAGTATTTT. This codes for CASSLGGRDTQYF. The whole variable domain, remainder taken from reference TRBV7-3 and TRBJ2-3, is GAGVSQTPSNKVTEKGKYVELRCDPISGHTALYWYRQSLGQGPEFLIYFQGTGAADDSGLPNDRFFAVRPEGSVSTLKIQRTERGDSAVYLCASSLGGRDTQYFGPGTRLTVL.

The chain recombines TRBV11-3 with TRBJ2-7; 8 bases match TRBD1. This CDR3 has 13 amino acids. Germline V gene sequence: CDR1 SGHNT, CDR2 YENEEA. Trimming at V came to 4 bases and at J to 5 bases, leaving 4 bases not matched to a gene. This chain's CDR3 is CASSSDRGDEQYV. In nucleotides, the CDR3 is TGTGCCAGCAGCTCCGACAGGGGAGACGAGCAGTACGTC.

The chain combines TRBV30 with TRBJ2-7; D is unresolved. Trimming left V 2 bases short and J 2 bases short, with 4 bases between. The length of the CDR3 is 11 residues. Per germline, CDR1 GTSNPN and CDR2 SVGIG (reference sequence). The CDR3: CAWSRAYEQYF. DNA of the CDR3: TGTGCCTGGAGTCGGGCCTACGAGCAGTACTTC.

The rearrangement links TRBV7-2 to TRBJ1-5; no definite D call. Germline V CDR1 and CDR2: SGHTA, FQGNSA. V lost 3 bases, J lost 8 bases, and 11 bases lay in between. This CDR3 region has 13 residues. CDR3 nucleotides: TGTGCCAGCAGCTTGTCCCAGCGAAAGCCCCAGCATTTT. Encoded protein: CASSLSQRKPQHF.

The CDR3 coding sequence is TGTGCCAGCGGGAGGGGGGCCGGCAATGAGCAGTTCTTC. Translated, it gives CASGRGAGNEQFF. V gene TRBV9 combines with J gene TRBJ2-1; perhaps TRBD2 as D (7 bases). Per germline, CDR1 SGDLS and CDR2 YYNGEE. Trimming took off 7 bases at V and 6 bases at J, with 14 bases between the two ends. The CDR3 totals 13 residues.

The rearrangement joins TRBV7-9 to TRBJ2-1; 10 bases are shared with TRBD2. The CDR3 is 15 amino acids. Trimming took 1 base from V and 6 from J; bases not matched to a gene: 3. The V gene's germline CDR1 is SEHNR and CDR2 FQNEAQ (reference sequence). CDR3 in amino acids: CASSLVLAGVNEQFF. In DNA, the CDR3 is TGTGCCAGCAGCTTAGTCCTAGCGGGAGTCAATGAGCAGTTCTTC.

The chain uses TRBV7-8 and TRBJ2-7; 7 bases agree with TRBD2. The trim removed 1 base at V and 2 bases at J, leaving 5 bases unmatched. CDR1 is SGHVS, CDR2 FQNEAQ, per germline. CDR3 length: 15 residues. This CDR3 is CASSLGGGAPYEQYV. For the CDR3, the DNA is TGTGCCAGCAGCTTAGGGGGAGGGGCCCCCTACGAGCAGTACGTC.

This clone was detected only once. The chain links TRBV5-8 to TRBJ1-3, with D hard to call. Looked up from germline, CDR1 is SGHTS and CDR2 is YDEGEE. The CDR3 loop spans 16 amino acids. V shed 0 bases and J shed 0 bases, with 10 bases lying between them. The CDR3 DNA reads TGTGCCAGCAGCTTGGAGGGCTCTTTCTCTGGAAACACCATATATTTT. Translated: CASSLEGSFSGNTIYF.

This chain connects TRBV4-3 to TRBJ1-2; D not resolved. The V end was cut by 6 bases, the J end by 0 bases, with 17 bases between. Germline CDR1 LGHNA, CDR2 YSLEER. The CDR3 contains 16 residues. The CDR3 DNA reads TGCGCCAGCAGTTTCGAACAAGGGCGGACTAACTATGGCTACACCTTC. Protein: CASSFEQGRTNYGYTF.

The V gene is TRBV19, the J gene TRBJ2-1; 9 bases line up with TRBD2. This CDR3 is 14 amino acids long. The trim removed 0 bases at V and 12 bases at J, leaving 6 bases unmatched. Germline V gene lookup returns CDR1 LNHDA and CDR2 SQIVND (reference sequence). The CDR3 DNA follows: TGTGCCAGTAGTATAGATAGCGGGAGCTCCCCGCAGTTCTTC. The encoded protein is CASSIDSGSSPQFF.

The rearrangement joins TRBV4-3 to TRBJ2-1; 8 bases are a match to TRBD2. With 4 bases clipped from V and 0 bases from J, the junction kept 5 bases outside the gene matches. CDR1 and CDR2 (germline): LGHNA, YSLEER. The CDR3 spans 16 residues. CDR3 sequence reads: CASSRSSGSSYNEQFF. The DNA for the CDR3 is TGCGCCAGCAGCCGGTCAAGCGGGAGCTCCTACAATGAGCAGTTCTTC.

The chain couples TRBV6-6 to TRBJ1-2; no clear D. V lost 2 bases, J lost 0 bases, and 4 bases lay in between. The CDR3 is made up of 13 amino acids. Germline V gene lookup returns CDR1 MNHNY and CDR2 SVGAGI (reference sequence). The CDR3 bases are TGTGCCAGCAGTTACGAGGCTAACTATGGCTACACCTTC. Protein sequence: CASSYEANYGYTF.

The CDR3 spells CASSLGVGSTDTQYF. The CDR3, as DNA: TGTGCCAGCAGCTTAGGGGTAGGAAGCACAGATACGCAGTATTTT. J is TRBJ2-3 and V is TRBV11-3; D call uncertain. Deletions cut 1 base from V and 0 bases from J, with 8 bases between. The CDR3 totals 15 residues. Germline V gives CDR1 SGHNT, CDR2 YENEEA. The full variable domain, completed using reference TRBV11-3 and TRBJ2-3, is EAGVVQSPRYKIIEKKQPVAFWCNPISGHNTLYWYLQNLGQGPELLIRYENEEAVDDSQLPKDRFSAERLKGVDSTLKIQPAELGDSAVYLCASSLGVGSTDTQYFGPGTRLTVL.

The V gene is TRBV4-1, the J gene TRBJ1-1; D ambiguous. Trimming stripped 1 base from V and 6 bases from J, with 18 bases between. CDR1 and CDR2 from the germline V gene are MGHRA and YSYEKL. This CDR3 region has 16 residues. CDR3 bases: TGCGCCAGCAGCCAAGGATTGGGCAGGCGTAGGCCTGAAGCTTTCTTT. Its translation: CASSQGLGRRRPEAFF.

The chain employs TRBV7-2 and TRBJ2-1; 10 bases match TRBD2. J was trimmed by 10 bases and V by 6 bases; bases with no gene match: 18. Germline CDR1 reads SGHTA; CDR2 reads FQGNSA. The CDR3 consists of 17 residues. The DNA of the CDR3 is TGTGCCAGCAGATCAAGAAGTAGCGGGAGGCCTATCCGGGAGCAGTTCTTC. Encoded protein: CASRSRSSGRPIREQFF.